One sample yielded the 11 T cell receptor beta chains listed below, sequenced in a study of blood T cell repertoires in COVID-19. The assay was immunoSEQ multiplex PCR, and TCRdb's table has in-frame clones only and misses some. The table records about 180,000 clones, 70% to 90% of them present only once. Sequenced sample: peripheral blood. The receptors stem from a woman between 25 and 40 years old with acute or convalescent COVID-19.

This rearrangement joins TRBV7-2 to TRBJ2-3; D perhaps matches TRBD2 (6 bases). Looked up from germline, CDR1 is SGHTA and CDR2 is FQGNSA. Trimming took 5 bases from V and 5 from J, leaving 14 bases between them. This CDR3 region has 14 residues. CDR3 region: CASSPTRVVDTQYF. DNA for the CDR3: TGTGCCAGCAGCCCGACTAGAGTGGTAGATACGCAGTATTTT.

V gene TRBV19 combines with J gene TRBJ2-1; D is uncertain. This CDR3 has 12 residues. Looked up from germline, CDR1 is LNHDA and CDR2 is SQIVND (reference sequence). Trimming took 10 bases from V and 5 from J, leaving 12 bases between them. CDR3 in amino acids: CATGGFHNEQFF. The CDR3 bases are TGTGCCACCGGTGGTTTCCACAATGAGCAGTTCTTC.

The genes are TRBV4-2 and TRBJ2-2, with 15 bases fitting TRBD2. CDR1 and CDR2 from the germline V gene are LGHNA and YNFKEQ. Trimming took 4 bases from V and 7 from J; bases not matched to a gene: 4. CDR3 length: 16 residues. The CDR3 DNA reads as TGTGCCAGCAGCCGGACTAGCGGGAGGGCACTCGGGGAGCTGTTTTTT. This codes for CASSRTSGRALGELFF.

The rearrangement uses TRBV6-6 and TRBJ1-2, with a weak D call TRBD1 (6 bases). This CDR3 region has 12 residues. The germline gives CDR1 MNHNY, CDR2 SVGAGI (reference sequence). V was trimmed by 5 bases and J by 4 bases, leaving 8 bases between them. CDR3 sequence (DNA): TGTGCCAGCAGTGTGGACAGCTATGGCTACACCTTC. It codes for CASSVDSYGYTF.

The chain links TRBV14 to TRBJ1-1, with D possibly TRBD1 on 5 matching bases. Between the trimmed V and J ends, which lost 2 bases and 8 bases, there was a span of 21 bases. The CDR3 extends over 16 amino acids. Germline V gene lookup returns CDR1 SGHDN and CDR2 FVKESK. CDR3 DNA: TGTGCCAGCAGCCAACGGAGGGACCGGGGGGACTCCGAAGCTTTCTTT. Its protein product is CASSQRRDRGDSEAFF.

The chain has TRBV5-6 and TRBJ1-2, with 7 bases aligning to TRBD1. This CDR3 is built from 13 residues. The trim removed 4 bases at V and 2 bases at J, leaving 2 bases unmatched. CDR1 and CDR2 from the germline V gene are SGHDT and YYEEEE. The DNA for the CDR3 is TGTGCCAGCAGCCCGGGACAGAACTATGGCTACACCTTC. It encodes CASSPGQNYGYTF.

The rearrangement uses TRBV28 and TRBJ1-5; D remains ambiguous. Germline V lookup: CDR1 MDHEN, CDR2 SYDVKM. There are 11 residues in the CDR3. Trimming pared 8 bases from V and 6 bases from J, leaving 8 bases between. CDR3 loop: CASRSSQPQHF. CDR3 DNA: TGTGCCAGCCGTAGTAGTCAGCCCCAGCATTTT. Variable domain in full (rest from reference TRBV28 and TRBJ1-5): DVKVTQSSRYLVKRTGEKVFLECVQDMDHENMFWYRQDPGLGLRLIYFSYDVKMKEKGDIPEGYSVSREKKERFSLILESASTNQTSMYLCASRSSQPQHFGDGTRLSIL.

This clone has only a few counts. The V call is TRBV5-6, the J call TRBJ2-7, with D possibly matching TRBD2 (6 bases). V was clipped by 0 bases and J by 3 bases, with 13 bases between them. The CDR3 extends over 15 amino acids. Germline-derived CDR1 and CDR2 are SGHDT and YYEEEE. CDR3 nucleotides: TGTGCCAGCAGCTTGGCCAATGCGGGGCTCTACGAGCAGTACTTC. This translates into CASSLANAGLYEQYF.

There are a few counts of this clone. V usage is TRBV30 and J usage is TRBJ2-3, with D possibly being TRBD1 (5 bases). Looked up from germline, CDR1 is GTSNPN and CDR2 is SVGIG (reference sequence). The CDR3 spans 15 residues. Trimming took 6 bases from V and 7 from J, leaving 23 bases between them. The chain's CDR3 is CACDAGLAYGNTQYF. CDR3 bases: TGTGCCTGCGACGCAGGGCTCGCTTATGGGAATACGCAGTATTTT.

The chain uses TRBV5-5 and TRBJ2-3; TRBD2 matches 10 bases. The CDR3 is 15 residues long. Germline loops: CDR1 SGHKS, CDR2 YYEKEE (reference sequence). Trimming cost V 8 bases and J 0 bases; bases outside gene matches: 6. The CDR3 loop reads CASSGLAKSTDTQYF. The CDR3 region has the DNA TGTGCCAGTTCGGGACTAGCGAAGAGCACAGATACGCAGTATTTT.

This chain uses TRBV5-1 with TRBJ2-2; D call uncertain. The CDR3 extends over 15 amino acids. V lost 3 bases and J 0 bases, leaving 9 bases between the germline ends. CDR1 is SGHRS and CDR2 is YFSETQ in the germline V gene. In DNA form, the CDR3 reads TGCGCCAGCAGCTCGAACACCGCGAACACCGGGGAGCTGTTTTTT. Translating gives CASSSNTANTGELFF.